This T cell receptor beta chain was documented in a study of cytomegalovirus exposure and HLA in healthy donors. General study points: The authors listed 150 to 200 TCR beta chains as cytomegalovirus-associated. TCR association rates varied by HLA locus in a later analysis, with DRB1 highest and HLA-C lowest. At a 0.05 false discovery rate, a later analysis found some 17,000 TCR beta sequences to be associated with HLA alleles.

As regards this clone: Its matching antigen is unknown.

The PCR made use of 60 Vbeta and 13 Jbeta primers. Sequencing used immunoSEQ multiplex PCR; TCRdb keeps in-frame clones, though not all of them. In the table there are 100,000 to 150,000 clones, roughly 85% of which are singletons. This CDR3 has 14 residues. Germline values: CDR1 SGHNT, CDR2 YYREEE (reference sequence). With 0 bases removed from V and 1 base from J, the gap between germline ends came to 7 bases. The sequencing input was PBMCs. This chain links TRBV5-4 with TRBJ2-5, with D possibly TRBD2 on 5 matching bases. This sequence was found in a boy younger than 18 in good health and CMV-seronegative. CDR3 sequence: CASSLAGFQETQYF. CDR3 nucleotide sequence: TGTGCCAGCAGCTTGGCGGGGTTCCAAGAGACCCAGTACTTC.